The following is a T cell receptor beta chain sequence with its context. The sample belongs to a study of cytomegalovirus exposure and HLA in healthy donors. 60 Vbeta and 13 Jbeta primers were used in PCR. Produced via immunoSEQ multiplex PCR; TCRdb's table is partial and in-frame only. The repertoire holds approximately 150,000 clones, with roughly 79% as singletons. This receptor was taken from a woman aged 40 to 50 in good health and CMV-seronegative. The sequencing input was PBMCs.

This chain's CDR3 is CASSPTGTGIYEQYF. CDR3 in DNA: TGTGCCAGCAGCCCTACCGGGACAGGGATCTACGAGCAGTACTTC. The genes are TRBV11-2 and TRBJ2-7; 9 positions match TRBD1. Per germline, CDR1 SGHAT and CDR2 FQNNGV. This CDR3 region has 15 residues. Germline trimming cut 5 bases from V and 3 bases from J; bases unmatched to any gene: 8.